The 2 T cell receptor beta chains presented below share a single source sample, sequenced in a study of cytomegalovirus exposure and HLA in healthy donors. It was with 60 Vbeta and 13 Jbeta primers that the PCR ran. Sequencing used immunoSEQ multiplex PCR; TCRdb keeps in-frame clones, though not all of them. Among 110,000 or so clones listed, about 72% were seen once. The source material was PBMCs. These receptors were collected from a man aged 50-60 years in good health and CMV-seropositive.

The chain employs TRBV6-1 and TRBJ1-5; D gene unclear. Germline V gene sequence: CDR1 MNHNS, CDR2 SASEGT. The CDR3 is 15 amino acids. V lost 4 bases, J lost 1 base, and 11 bases lay in between. The CDR3: CASSVGGSSNQPQHF. CDR3 nucleotide sequence: TGTGCCAGCAGTGTCGGAGGGAGCAGCAATCAGCCCCAGCATTTT.

CDR3 protein: CASNDRNTEAFF. CDR3 bases: TGTGCCAGCAATGACAGGAACACTGAAGCTTTCTTT. V gene TRBV6-1 combines with J gene TRBJ1-1; a possible D gene is TRBD1 (5 bases). Germline V lookup: CDR1 MNHNS, CDR2 SASEGT. CDR3 size: 12 residues. Trimming removed 7 bases from V and 1 base from J, with 7 bases in between.